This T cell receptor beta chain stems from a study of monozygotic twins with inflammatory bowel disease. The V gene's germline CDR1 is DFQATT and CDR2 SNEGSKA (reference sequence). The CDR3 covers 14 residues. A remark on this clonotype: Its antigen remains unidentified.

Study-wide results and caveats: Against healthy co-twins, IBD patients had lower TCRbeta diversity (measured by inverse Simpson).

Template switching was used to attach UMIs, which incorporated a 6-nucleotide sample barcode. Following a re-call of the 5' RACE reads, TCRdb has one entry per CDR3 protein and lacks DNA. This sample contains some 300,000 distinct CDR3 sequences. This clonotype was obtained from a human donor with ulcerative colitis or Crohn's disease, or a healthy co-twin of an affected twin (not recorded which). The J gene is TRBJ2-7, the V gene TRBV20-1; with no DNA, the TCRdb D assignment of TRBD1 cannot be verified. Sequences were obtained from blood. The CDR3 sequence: CSASPGTYSYEQYF.